This T cell receptor (beta chain) was recorded in a study of T cell responses to AZD1222 COVID-19 vaccine. This table comes from immunoSEQ multiplex PCR, and its TCRdb copy is limited to in-frame clones, with some not included. The repertoire holds 150,000 to 200,000 clones, with over 75% as singletons. From germline, CDR1 is SGHNT and CDR2 YENEEA. V trimming: 4 bases; J trimming: 4 bases; junction bases outside the gene matches: 8. The CDR3 has 15 amino acids. This TCR came from an adult in good health. The chain is built from TRBV11-3 and TRBJ1-2; 8 bases are shared with TRBD1. Source: peripheral blood, taken on day 0 of AZD1222 vaccination. As DNA, the CDR3 is TGTGCCAGCAGCTCGTCAGGGGGCGCCGGCTATGGCTACACCTTC. Its translation: CASSSSGGAGYGYTF.